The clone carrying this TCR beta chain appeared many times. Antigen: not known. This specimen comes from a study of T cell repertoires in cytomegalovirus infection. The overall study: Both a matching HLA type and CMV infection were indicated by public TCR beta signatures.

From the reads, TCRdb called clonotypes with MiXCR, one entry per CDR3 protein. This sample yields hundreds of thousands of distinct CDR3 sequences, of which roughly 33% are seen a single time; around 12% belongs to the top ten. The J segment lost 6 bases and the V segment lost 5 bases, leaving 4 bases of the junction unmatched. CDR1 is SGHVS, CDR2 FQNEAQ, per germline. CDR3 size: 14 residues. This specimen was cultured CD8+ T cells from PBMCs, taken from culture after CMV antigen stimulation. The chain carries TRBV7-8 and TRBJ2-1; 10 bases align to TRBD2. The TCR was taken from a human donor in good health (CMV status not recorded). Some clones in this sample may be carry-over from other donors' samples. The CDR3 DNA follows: TGTGCCAGCAGCCCTAGCGGGGGAGTCAATGAGCAGTTCTTC. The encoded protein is CASSPSGGVNEQFF.